The 25 T cell receptor beta chains below come from one sample, sequenced in a study of naive and memory T cell subsets. Their antigens remain unidentified. Findings of the study overall: Naive repertoires, especially CD8, held a few larger clonotypes, possibly memory cells re-expressing CD45RA.

Both TRBC1 and TRBC2 were covered by a beta constant-region primer of two equimolar oligonucleotides. The ligated cDNA underwent four PCR rounds using SP2 and nested alpha and beta constant-region primers. Each CDR3 protein gets one entry after TCRdb re-called the UMI-ligation and nested PCR reads with MiXCR. Here the sample spans approximately 140,000 distinct CDR3 sequences, approximately 24% being singletons. The sample consisted of naive CD4+ T cells from blood. The receptors were sampled from a human donor in good health.

The chain employs TRBV5-4 and TRBJ1-1; D is ambiguous. CDR3 length: 14 amino acids. CDR1 is SGHNT, CDR2 YYREEE, per germline (reference sequence). V was cut by 4 bases and J by 0 bases, with 10 bases left in between. CDR3 in amino acids: CASSLQIMNTEAFF. CDR3 nucleotides: TGTGCCAGCAGCCTACAGATCATGAACACTGAAGCTTTCTTT. The whole variable domain, remainder taken from reference TRBV5-4 and TRBJ1-1, is ETGVTQSPTHLIKTRGQQVTLRCSSQSGHNTVSWYQQALGQGPQFIFQYYREEENGRGNFPPRFSGLQFPNYSSELNVNALELDDSALYLCASSLQIMNTEAFFGQGTRLTVV.

This clonotype turned up a few times. The chain couples TRBV27 to TRBJ2-7, with D tentatively TRBD2 (6 bases). Germline CDR1 is MNHEY and CDR2 is SMNVEV (reference sequence). V shed 6 bases and J shed 0 bases, with 15 bases lying between them. This CDR3 region has 15 residues. CDR3 DNA sequence: TGTGCCAGCAGCCTAAGGCGGGGTAACTCCTACGAGCAGTACTTC. This gives the protein CASSLRRGNSYEQYF.

This clonotype was picked up many times. The chain couples TRBV20-1 to TRBJ2-7; 11 bases map to TRBD1. Germline trimming cut 5 bases from V and 6 bases from J; bases unmatched to any gene: 9. CDR3 size: 14 residues. The germline V gene has CDR1 DFQATT and CDR2 SNEGSKA (reference sequence). CDR3 sequence reads: CSAPTRTGGLEQYF. In DNA form, the CDR3 reads TGCAGTGCTCCTACTCGGACAGGGGGCCTCGAGCAGTACTTC.

The sample holds a few counts of this clonotype. The chain employs TRBV10-3 and TRBJ2-1; D is unresolved. Trimming shortened V by 0 bases and J by 1 base, and 4 bases separated the two germline ends. The CDR3 consists of 14 residues. Germline V lookup: CDR1 ENHRY, CDR2 SYGVKD. The chain's CDR3 is CAISESGSYNEQFF. CDR3 coding DNA: TGTGCCATCAGTGAGTCGGGGTCCTACAATGAGCAGTTCTTC.

The chain is built from TRBV18 and TRBJ2-5; 9 nucleotides line up with TRBD2. From germline, CDR1 is KGHSH and CDR2 LQKENI. CDR3 size: 16 residues. After removal of 4 bases from V and 2 bases from J, the junction contained 8 bases not matched to a gene. The DNA of the CDR3 is TGTGCCAGCTCACTAATGACTAGCGGAACGCAAGAGACCCAGTACTTC. Residues: CASSLMTSGTQETQYF. The complete variable domain, with remaining parts taken from reference TRBV18 and TRBJ2-5, reads NAGVMQNPRHLVRRRGQEARLRCSPMKGHSHVYWYRQLPEEGLKFMVYLQKENIIDESGMPKERFSAEFPKEGPSILRIQQVVRGDSAAYFCASSLMTSGTQETQYFGPGTRLLVL.

The rearrangement links TRBV11-2 to TRBJ2-1, with 11 bases identical to TRBD1. Trimming removed 5 bases from V and 13 bases from J; junction bases left unmatched: 13. Germline assignment: CDR1 SGHAT and CDR2 FQNNGV. The CDR3 is 15 amino acids. The DNA of the CDR3 is TGTGCCAGCAGCACTCCGGGACAGGGGGTATTGGGCCAGTTCTTC. It encodes CASSTPGQGVLGQFF.

This clonotype was detected many times. V is TRBV29-1 and J is TRBJ2-7, with TRBD1 matching 9 bases. CDR3 size: 15 residues. From germline, CDR1 is SQVTM and CDR2 ANQGSEA. J was trimmed by 1 base and V by 7 bases; bases with no gene match: 11. The CDR3 reads CSAALGTGLSYEQYF. Written as DNA, the CDR3 is TGCAGCGCCGCCCTAGGGACAGGGCTATCCTACGAGCAGTACTTC.

This clonotype was seen more than once but under ten times. This chain connects TRBV7-3 to TRBJ1-2; possibly TRBD1 for D (6 bases). V shed 4 bases and J shed 13 bases, with 19 bases lying between them. This CDR3 is 13 amino acids long. Germline V gives CDR1 SGHTA, CDR2 FQGTGA. The CDR3 DNA is TGTGCCAGCAGCTCCACCAGGGGAGACCGGTCCACCTTC. Translating it yields CASSSTRGDRSTF.

The chain has TRBV12-3 or TRBV12-4 and TRBJ2-1; the match to TRBD2 covers 7 bases. This CDR3 is 14 amino acids long. J gave up 10 bases and V 7 bases, and 13 bases lay outside the gene matches. CDR3 sequence: CASTPGGRLGEQFF. The DNA of the CDR3 is TGTGCCAGCACCCCCGGGGGGAGGCTCGGCGAGCAGTTCTTC.

V usage is TRBV28 and J usage is TRBJ1-5; the D is unclear. Trimming removed 2 bases from V and 0 bases from J, with 8 bases in between. The CDR3 is 15 residues long. Germline CDR1 MDHEN, CDR2 SYDVKM. CDR3 loop: CASSLIRISNQPQHF. In DNA form, the CDR3 reads TGTGCCAGCAGTTTAATCAGGATTAGCAATCAGCCCCAGCATTTT. The variable domain in full, completed from reference TRBV28 and TRBJ1-5, reads DVKVTQSSRYLVKRTGEKVFLECVQDMDHENMFWYRQDPGLGLRLIYFSYDVKMKEKGDIPEGYSVSREKKERFSLILESASTNQTSMYLCASSLIRISNQPQHFGDGTRLSIL.

This clonotype was seen a handful of times. The chain uses TRBV10-3 and TRBJ2-1, with D possibly being TRBD1 (5 bases). The ends were cut back, 4 bases at V and 8 bases at J, with 18 bases in the middle. This CDR3 region has 15 residues. Germline lookup yields CDR1 ENHRY and CDR2 SYGVKD. This chain's CDR3 is CAISVKKSRADEQFF. The DNA for the CDR3 is TGTGCCATCAGTGTAAAAAAGAGCAGGGCCGATGAGCAGTTCTTC.

This clonotype was found a few times. The CDR3 sequence: CASSFSRTGNTYEQYF. The CDR3, as DNA: TGTGCCAGCAGTTTTTCCCGGACAGGCAACACCTACGAGCAGTACTTC. The genes are TRBV6-2 or TRBV6-3 and TRBJ2-7, with TRBD1 identical over 7 bases. Trimming at V came to 4 bases and at J to 2 bases, leaving 11 bases not matched to a gene. The V gene's germline CDR1 is MNHEY and CDR2 SVGEGT. The CDR3 runs to 16 residues.

This clonotype was found a few times. The rearrangement links TRBV5-1 to TRBJ1-2; 7 nucleotides align to TRBD1. The trim removed 4 bases at V and 1 base at J, leaving 4 bases unmatched. CDR3 size: 14 residues. CDR1 is SGHRS, CDR2 YFSETQ, per germline. CDR3 sequence reads: CASSRDSLNYGYTF. In DNA form, the CDR3 reads TGCGCCAGCAGCCGGGACAGCCTTAACTATGGCTACACCTTC.

The gene calls are TRBV5-4 and TRBJ1-1; TRBD1 is a possible D gene (5 bases). V was clipped by 3 bases and J by 1 base, with 10 bases between them. Germline values: CDR1 SGHNT, CDR2 YYREEE (reference sequence). The CDR3 length is 14 residues. CDR3 loop: CASSSSGRNTEAFF. The CDR3 DNA reads as TGTGCCAGCAGCTCGTCAGGGAGGAACACTGAAGCTTTCTTT.

This clonotype was detected only a few times. This chain connects TRBV9 to TRBJ2-3, with D possibly being TRBD1 (5 bases). This CDR3 spans 12 amino acids. The V gene's germline CDR1 is SGDLS and CDR2 YYNGEE. V lost 3 bases and J 9 bases, leaving 11 bases between the germline ends. In DNA, the CDR3 is TGTGCCAGCAGCGGGGGCTACGGGACGCAGTATTTT. Protein sequence: CASSGGYGTQYF.

The sample holds a few counts of this clonotype. The gene calls are TRBV28 and TRBJ1-1; the D gene is possibly TRBD1 (5 bases). CDR3 size: 15 residues. Germline CDR1 and CDR2: MDHEN and SYDVKM. With 5 bases removed from V and 0 bases from J, the gap between germline ends came to 13 bases. CDR3 in amino acids: CASSGTETMNTEAFF. In DNA form, the CDR3 reads TGTGCCAGCAGTGGGACCGAGACCATGAACACTGAAGCTTTCTTT.

The sample holds many counts of this clonotype. The chain has TRBV6-5 and TRBJ2-5, with a tentative D call TRBD1 (6 bases). CDR3 length equals 15 residues. Looked up from germline, CDR1 is MNHEY and CDR2 is SVGAGI. The V end lost 4 bases, the J end lost 1 base, and 13 bases lay between the germline ends. CDR3 sequence (DNA): TGTGCCAGCAGTTTTTTTGCAGGGGTCCAAGAGACCCAGTACTTC. Protein product: CASSFFAGVQETQYF.

The chain recombines TRBV6-5 with TRBJ2-7, with 9 bases lining up with TRBD1. CDR3 size: 15 residues. V lost 5 bases and J lost 1; bases outside the gene matches: 6. Germline V CDR1 and CDR2: MNHEY, SVGAGI. The chain's CDR3 is CASSRDRGGSYEQYF. The CDR3 DNA reads as TGTGCCAGCAGTCGAGACAGGGGGGGATCCTACGAGCAGTACTTC.

This clonotype showed up many times. The rearrangement links TRBV28 to TRBJ2-7; D might be TRBD2 (6 bases). Trimming shortened V by 10 bases and J by 3 bases, and 16 bases separated the two germline ends. The CDR3 consists of 13 residues. The germline gives CDR1 MDHEN, CDR2 SYDVKM. The DNA of the CDR3 is TGTGCCACCAGACTAGGGGTTGGCTACGAGCAGTACTTC. It encodes CATRLGVGYEQYF.

This clonotype has just a few counts. The V and J genes are TRBV20-1 and TRBJ2-7, with 13 positions matching TRBD2. The length of the CDR3 is 13 residues. Per germline, CDR1 DFQATT and CDR2 SNEGSKA (reference sequence). V trimming: 7 bases; J trimming: 4 bases; junction bases outside the gene matches: 4. Here the CDR3 DNA reads TGCAGTGTTCGGACTAGCGGGAGTTACGAGCAGTACTTC. The encoded protein is CSVRTSGSYEQYF.

The chain couples TRBV30 to TRBJ2-2; 7 bases line up with TRBD2. The CDR3 runs 14 residues. The V gene's germline CDR1 is GTSNPN and CDR2 SVGIG (reference sequence). Losses at the gene ends were 0 bases for V and 6 bases for J; bases not matched to a gene: 4. CDR3: CAWSVLSGAGELFF. The CDR3 DNA reads as TGTGCCTGGAGTGTTCTCAGCGGGGCCGGGGAGCTGTTTTTT.

CDR3 DNA: TGTGCCAGCAGTGATGGGTATCGGGGTGGAGCGGGTCATCAGCCCCAGCATTTT. This gives the protein CASSDGYRGGAGHQPQHF. The chain links TRBV2 to TRBJ1-5, with D unresolved. The CDR3 is made up of 18 amino acids. The germline CDR1 and CDR2 sequences are SNHLY and FYNNEI. V lost 3 bases and J lost 5, with 23 bases in between.

The V and J genes are TRBV29-1 and TRBJ2-1; D gene uncertain. Trimming took 5 bases from V and 4 from J, leaving 12 bases between them. CDR3 length: 13 amino acids. Germline CDR1 reads SQVTM; CDR2 reads ANQGSEA. CDR3 protein: CSVLKRYYNEQFF. The DNA for the CDR3 is TGCAGCGTTCTCAAACGGTATTACAATGAGCAGTTCTTC.

The chain recombines TRBV3-1 with TRBJ2-1; D is ambiguous. Germline V gene sequence: CDR1 LGHDT, CDR2 YNNKEL (reference sequence). The V gene lost 6 bases and the J gene lost 7 bases, with 13 bases spanning the gap. The CDR3 has 13 residues. The CDR3 is CASSPFGINEQFF. The CDR3 nucleotides read TGTGCCAGCAGTCCCTTCGGTATTAATGAGCAGTTCTTC.

The V and J genes are TRBV24-1 and TRBJ2-1; TRBD1 or TRBD2 may be the D gene (5 bases each). This CDR3 has 15 amino acids. CDR1 KGHDR and CDR2 SFDVKD come from the germline V gene. V was clipped by 3 bases and J by 9 bases, with 17 bases between them. The CDR3 DNA is TGTGCCACCAGTGATGCGAGGGCCGCTGGGGGTGAGCAGTTCTTC. It translates to CATSDARAAGGEQFF.